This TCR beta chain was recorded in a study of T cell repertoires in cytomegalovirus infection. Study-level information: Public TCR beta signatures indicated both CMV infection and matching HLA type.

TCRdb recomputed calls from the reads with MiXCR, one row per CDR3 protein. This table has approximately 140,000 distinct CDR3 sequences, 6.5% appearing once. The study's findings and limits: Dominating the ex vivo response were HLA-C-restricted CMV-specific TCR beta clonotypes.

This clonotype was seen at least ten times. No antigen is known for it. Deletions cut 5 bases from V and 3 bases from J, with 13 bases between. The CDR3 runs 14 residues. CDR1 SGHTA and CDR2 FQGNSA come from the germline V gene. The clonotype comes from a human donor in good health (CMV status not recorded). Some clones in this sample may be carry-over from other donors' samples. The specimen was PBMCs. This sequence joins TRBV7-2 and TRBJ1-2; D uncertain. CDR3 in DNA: TGTGCCAGCAGCAGCTCTAGCGGGCACTATGGCTACACCTTC. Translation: CASSSSSGHYGYTF.